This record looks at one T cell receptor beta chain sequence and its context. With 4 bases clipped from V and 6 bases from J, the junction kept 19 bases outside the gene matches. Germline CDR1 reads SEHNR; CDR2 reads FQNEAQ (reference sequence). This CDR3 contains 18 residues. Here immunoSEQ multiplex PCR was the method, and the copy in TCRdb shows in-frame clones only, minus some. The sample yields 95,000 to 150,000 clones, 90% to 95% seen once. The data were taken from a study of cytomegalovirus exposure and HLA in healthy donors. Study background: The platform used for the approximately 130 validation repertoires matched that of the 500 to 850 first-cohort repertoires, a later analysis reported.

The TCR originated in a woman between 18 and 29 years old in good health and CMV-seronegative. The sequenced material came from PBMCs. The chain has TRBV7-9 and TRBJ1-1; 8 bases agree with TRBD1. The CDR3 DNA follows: TGTGCCAGCAGCTCGAGCCAGGACAGGGCGCAGATTTTCTCTGAAGCTTTCTTT. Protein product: CASSSSQDRAQIFSEAFF.